This TCR beta chain was identified during a study of esophageal squamous cell carcinoma under preoperative chemotherapy. Time point specified: after preoperative PTX-NDP chemotherapy. TCRdb processed the PCR reads anew with MiXCR; each CDR3 protein has one entry. The data contain about 32,000 distinct CDR3 sequences, around 50% of them singletons. Study-level results: Post-treatment tumor-infiltrating lymphocytes appeared partly derived from peripheral T cells migrating into the tumor. After paclitaxel-nedaplatin, abundant clones were more likely to contract than amplify. Peripheral T cells showed a significant TCR diversity increase after chemotherapy, unlike tumor-infiltrating lymphocytes.

About this clonotype: Its antigen is currently unknown. The junction differs from germline at one of its ends, possibly a read error.

This clonotype originated in a human donor with esophageal squamous cell carcinoma. The donor label of this sample is uncertain. Sample collection occurred from a patient given preoperative chemotherapy.

In nucleotides, the CDR3 is TGTGCCACCCGGGACAGCTGCACCGGGGAGCAGTTTTTT. As protein: CATRDSCTGEQFF. This chain uses TRBV10-3 with TRBJ2-2; the match to TRBD1 covers 7 bases. Germline lookup yields CDR1 ENHRY and CDR2 SYGVKD. The CDR3 has 13 amino acids.